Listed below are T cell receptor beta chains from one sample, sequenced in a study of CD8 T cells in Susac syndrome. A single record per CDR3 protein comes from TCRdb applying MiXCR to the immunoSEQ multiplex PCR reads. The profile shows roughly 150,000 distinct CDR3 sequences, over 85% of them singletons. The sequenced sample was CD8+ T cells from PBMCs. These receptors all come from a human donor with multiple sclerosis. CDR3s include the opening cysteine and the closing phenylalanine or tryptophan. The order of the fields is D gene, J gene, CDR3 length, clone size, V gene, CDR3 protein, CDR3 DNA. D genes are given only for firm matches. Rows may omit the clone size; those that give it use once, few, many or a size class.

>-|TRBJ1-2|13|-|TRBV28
CASSSSGDFGYTF
TGTGCCAGCAGTAGCAGCGGGGACTTTGGCTACACCTTC
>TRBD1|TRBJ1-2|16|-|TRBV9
CASSPTGGLVGYGYTF
TGTGCCAGCAGCCCTACAGGGGGCTTGGTTGGCTATGGCTACACCTTC
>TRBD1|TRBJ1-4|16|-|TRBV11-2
CASSFGSGGPSEKLFF
TGTGCCAGCAGCTTCGGCTCAGGGGGCCCGAGTGAAAAACTGTTTTTT
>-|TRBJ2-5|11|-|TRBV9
CASSVDETQYF
TGTGCCAGCAGCGTAGACGAGACCCAGTACTTC
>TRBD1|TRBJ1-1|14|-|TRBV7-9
CASSSGTGATEAFF
TGTGCCAGCAGCTCCGGGACAGGGGCTACTGAAGCTTTCTTT
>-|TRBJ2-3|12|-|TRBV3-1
CASSNSGDTQYF
TGTGCCAGCAGCAATTCAGGGGATACGCAGTATTTT
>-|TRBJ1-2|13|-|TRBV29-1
CSVRDSDRHGYTF
TGCAGCGTACGGGACTCCGATCGCCATGGCTACACCTTC
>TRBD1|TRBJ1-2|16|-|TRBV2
CASASPGQGHNYGYTF
TGTGCCAGCGCGTCCCCGGGACAGGGGCATAACTATGGCTACACCTTC
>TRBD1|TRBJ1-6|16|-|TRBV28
CASSVFGTGYNSPLHF
TGTGCCAGCAGTGTTTTCGGGACAGGCTATAATTCACCCCTCCACTTT
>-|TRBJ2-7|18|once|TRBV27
CASSFWPQRRESSYEQYF
TGTGCCAGCAGTTTTTGGCCTCAACGCCGGGAAAGCTCCTACGAGCAGTACTTC
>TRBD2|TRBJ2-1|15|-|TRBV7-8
CASSPPSGAYNEQFF
TGTGCCAGCAGCCCCCCCAGCGGGGCGTACAATGAGCAGTTCTTC
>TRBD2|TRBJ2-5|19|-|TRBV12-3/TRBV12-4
CASSFSLRRTSGGQETQYF
TGTGCCAGCAGTTTTTCTCTCCGGAGGACTAGCGGGGGTCAAGAGACCCAGTACTTC
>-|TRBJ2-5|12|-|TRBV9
CASSPNEKTQYF
TGTGCCAGCAGCCCTAATGAAAAGACCCAGTACTTC
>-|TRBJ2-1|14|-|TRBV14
CASSLDTLGYEQFF
TGTGCCAGCAGCCTCGACACGTTGGGCTATGAGCAGTTCTTC
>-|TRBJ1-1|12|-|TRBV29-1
CSILSRDTEAFF
TGCAGCATACTGAGCCGCGACACTGAAGCTTTCTTT
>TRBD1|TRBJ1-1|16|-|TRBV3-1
CASSQEGTELNTEAFF
TGTGCCAGCAGCCAAGAAGGGACAGAGCTGAACACTGAAGCTTTCTTT
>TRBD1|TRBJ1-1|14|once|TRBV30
CAWSPGTGSTEAFF
TGTGCCTGGAGCCCCGGGACAGGGAGCACTGAAGCTTTCTTT
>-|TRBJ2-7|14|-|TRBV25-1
CASSESRSSYEQYF
TGTGCCAGCAGTGAATCCCGGAGCTCCTACGAGCAGTACTTC
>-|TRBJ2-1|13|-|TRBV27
CASSSHRGGEQFF
TGTGCCAGCAGTTCCCACAGGGGAGGGGAGCAGTTCTTC
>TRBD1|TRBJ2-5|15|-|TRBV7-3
CASSSPGQVLETQYF
TGTGCCAGCAGCTCCCCGGGACAGGTTTTGGAGACCCAGTACTTC
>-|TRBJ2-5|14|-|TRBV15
CATRPDIAQETQYF
TGTGCCACCAGACCGGACATAGCTCAAGAGACCCAGTACTTC
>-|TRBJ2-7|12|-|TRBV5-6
CASSKDSFEQYF
TGTGCCAGCAGCAAGGACAGTTTCGAGCAGTACTTC
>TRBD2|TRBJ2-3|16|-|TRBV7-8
CASSRGLAGGTDTQYF
TGTGCCAGCAGCCGGGGACTAGCGGGGGGCACAGATACGCAGTATTTT
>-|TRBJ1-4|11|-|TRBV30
CAWTRDEKLFF
TGTGCCTGGACGAGGGATGAAAAACTGTTTTTT
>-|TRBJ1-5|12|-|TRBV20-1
CSANRGNQPQHF
TGCAGTGCTAACAGGGGCAATCAGCCCCAGCATTTT
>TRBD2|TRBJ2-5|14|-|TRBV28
CASTFGLARETQYF
TGTGCCAGCACTTTCGGACTAGCGCGGGAGACCCAGTACTTC
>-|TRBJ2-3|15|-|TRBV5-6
CASSLDGRVTDTQYF
TGTGCCAGCAGCTTGGACGGCAGGGTGACAGATACGCAGTATTTT
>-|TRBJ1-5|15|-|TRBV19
CASSILRDTNQPQHF
TGTGCCAGTAGTATTCTCCGGGACACAAATCAGCCCCAGCATTTT
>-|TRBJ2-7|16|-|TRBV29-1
CSVEVWGNRRNYEQYF
TGCAGCGTTGAAGTTTGGGGGAACAGGCGGAACTACGAGCAGTACTTC
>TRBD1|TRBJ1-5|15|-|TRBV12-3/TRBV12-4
CASSPEGQGEQPQHF
TGTGCCAGCAGTCCCGAAGGGCAGGGGGAACAGCCCCAGCATTTT
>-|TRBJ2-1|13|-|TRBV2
CASIPPSDNEQFF
TGTGCCAGCATCCCCCCCTCCGACAATGAGCAGTTCTTC
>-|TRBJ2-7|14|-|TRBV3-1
CASSPLPGPGEQYF
TGTGCCAGCAGCCCCTTACCGGGGCCCGGAGAGCAGTACTTC
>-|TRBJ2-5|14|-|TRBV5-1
CASSNRSPWETQYF
TGCGCCAGCAGCAATCGGAGCCCGTGGGAGACCCAGTACTTC
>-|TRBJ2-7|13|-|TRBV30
CAWGDLSSYEQYF
TGTGCCTGGGGGGACTTGAGCTCCTACGAGCAGTACTTC
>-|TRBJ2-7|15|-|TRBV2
CASTPHIGSSYEQYF
TGTGCCAGCACCCCTCATATCGGGAGCTCCTACGAGCAGTACTTC
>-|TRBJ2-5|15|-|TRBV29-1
CSVGLEGLPGETQYF
TGCAGCGTTGGCCTAGAAGGGCTGCCCGGGGAGACCCAGTACTTC
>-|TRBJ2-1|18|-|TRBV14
CASSQGWIPGGIGNEQFF
TGTGCCAGCAGCCAAGGATGGATTCCCGGGGGTATAGGAAATGAGCAGTTCTTC
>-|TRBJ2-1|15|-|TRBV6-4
CASSDGGSSYNEQFF
TGTGCCAGCAGTGACGGAGGATCCTCCTACAATGAGCAGTTCTTC
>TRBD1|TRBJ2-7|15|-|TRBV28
CASSFYRTGLDEQYF
TGTGCCAGCAGTTTTTACCGGACAGGGCTGGACGAGCAGTATTTC
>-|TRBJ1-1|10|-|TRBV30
CAWSSTEAFF
TGTGCCTGGAGTTCCACTGAAGCTTTCTTT